Below, 20 T cell receptor beta chains from the same sample are listed, as sequenced in a study of blood T cells in healthy people across ages. PCR was performed a second time for about 7 to 11 cycles using a sample-barcoded 5' primer and a J-beta primer mix. TCRdb fed the 5' RACE reads into MiXCR, producing one record per CDR3 protein. Found here are about 970,000 distinct CDR3 sequences, approximately 50% of them singletons; the top ten hold 20% to 25%. The sample taken for sequencing was blood. These receptors came from a woman aged 60-75 years in good health.

This clonotype came up a few times. The chain employs TRBV29-1 and TRBJ1-1; D possibly corresponds to TRBD1 (6 bases). CDR1 is SQVTM and CDR2 is ANQGSEA in the germline V gene. V lost 7 bases and J 3 bases, leaving 15 bases between the germline ends. The CDR3 is made up of 13 amino acids. The CDR3 spells CSGHRNRDTEAFF. CDR3 in DNA: TGCAGCGGACACCGAAACAGGGACACTGAAGCTTTCTTT.

The chain has TRBV29-1 and TRBJ2-1; 8 bases match TRBD2. CDR3 length: 13 residues. Germline V CDR1 and CDR2: SQVTM, ANQGSEA. V gave up 7 bases and J gave up 5 bases; unmatched junction bases: 7. The CDR3 bases are TGCAGCGGGAGCGGGAGCTGGGACAATGAGCAGTTCTTC. Its protein product is CSGSGSWDNEQFF.

The gene calls are TRBV10-3 and TRBJ2-7, with 8 bases identical to TRBD1. V trimming: 5 bases; J trimming: 5 bases; junction bases outside the gene matches: 11. CDR1 and CDR2 (germline): ENHRY, SYGVKD. The CDR3 sequence is 15 residues long. The CDR3 here is CAISRNPDRGDEQYF. The CDR3 coding sequence is TGTGCCATCAGTCGCAACCCCGACAGGGGTGACGAGCAGTACTTC.

The V call is TRBV6-5, the J call TRBJ2-7; 12 bases map to TRBD2. The DNA end is a closer match to TRBJ2-5, so the J assignment may be wrong. Germline V CDR1 and CDR2: MNHEY, SVGAGI. The CDR3 extends over 16 amino acids. In DNA form, the CDR3 reads TGTGCCAGCAGTAGGACTAGCGGGACTTCCTTAGAGACCCAGTACTTC. It yields the protein CASSRTSGTSLETQYF.

The chain carries TRBV5-6 and TRBJ1-1, with D uncertain. CDR3 length: 13 amino acids. The germline V gene has CDR1 SGHDT and CDR2 YYEEEE. V was shortened by 5 bases and J by 2 bases, with 10 bases between the two germline ends. The CDR3 reads CASSFGINTEAFF. In nucleotides, the CDR3 is TGTGCCAGCAGTTTCGGGATCAACACTGAAGCTTTCTTT.

This clonotype appeared a few times. This rearrangement joins TRBV6-6 to TRBJ2-3; 7 nucleotides agree with TRBD1. V dropped 7 bases and J dropped 1; count of bases not matched to a gene: 11. Germline CDR1 reads MNHNY; CDR2 reads SVGAGI (reference sequence). The CDR3 totals 16 residues. The DNA of the CDR3 is TGTGCCAGCAACCACCGGGGACAGAGACGCACAGATACGCAGTATTTT. As protein: CASNHRGQRRTDTQYF.

This clonotype was observed a few times. This chain connects TRBV12-3 or TRBV12-4 to TRBJ2-7; D perhaps matches TRBD2 (5 bases). V dropped 7 bases and J dropped 0 bases, with 10 bases sitting between them. This CDR3 region has 13 residues. The CDR3 bases are TGTGCCAGCACCTCCGGGAACTCCTACGAGCAGTACTTC. Translated: CASTSGNSYEQYF.

This clonotype was seen a few times. V and J are TRBV29-1 and TRBJ2-7; D gene uncertain. Between the trimmed V and J ends, which lost 4 bases and 2 bases, there was a span of 12 bases. The CDR3 runs to 13 residues. Germline CDR1 SQVTM, CDR2 ANQGSEA. CDR3 residues: CSVVGTRPYEQYF. Written as DNA, the CDR3 is TGCAGCGTTGTGGGAACCAGGCCCTACGAGCAGTACTTC.

The gene calls are TRBV10-3 and TRBJ2-7, with 8 bases lining up with TRBD2. This CDR3 region has 13 residues. From germline, CDR1 is ENHRY and CDR2 SYGVKD. The trim removed 2 bases at V and 3 bases at J, leaving 0 bases unmatched. CDR3 nucleotide sequence: TGTGCCATCAGTGAGACTAGCGGCTACGAGCAGTACTTC. This gives the protein CAISETSGYEQYF.

The V gene is TRBV4-1, the J gene TRBJ2-4, with D unclear. Germline V gene sequence: CDR1 MGHRA, CDR2 YSYEKL. Trimming left V 3 bases short and J 6 bases short, with 6 bases between. This CDR3 is 12 amino acids long. The CDR3 DNA reads as TGCGCCAGCAGCCACTCATTAAACATTCAGTACTTC. As protein: CASSHSLNIQYF.

This sequence joins TRBV28 and TRBJ2-5; D might be TRBD1 (5 bases). Gene TRBJ2-7 matches the end of the DNA better, so the J call may be wrong. This CDR3 spans 11 amino acids. From germline, CDR1 is MDHEN and CDR2 SYDVKM. This chain's CDR3 is CASSATVEQYF. As DNA, the CDR3 is TGTGCCAGCAGTGCGACAGTCGAGCAGTACTTC.

The chain couples TRBV4-2 to TRBJ2-3, with D possibly TRBD2 on 6 matching bases. The V and J ends lost 0 bases and 0 bases respectively, with 16 bases between them. Per the germline V gene, CDR1 is LGHNA and CDR2 is YNFKEQ. This CDR3 has 18 amino acids. CDR3 DNA sequence: TGTGCCAGCAGCCAAGATGGGGGAGGCGGCCATAGCACAGATACGCAGTATTTT. This encodes CASSQDGGGGHSTDTQYF.

The gene calls are TRBV28 and TRBJ2-2; 11 bases agree with TRBD1. CDR1 and CDR2 (germline): MDHEN, SYDVKM. The CDR3 has 16 residues. With 3 bases clipped from V and 4 bases from J, the junction kept 4 bases outside the gene matches. The CDR3 here is CASSLTGTGGTGELFF. DNA for the CDR3: TGTGCCAGCAGTTTGACAGGGACAGGGGGCACCGGGGAGCTGTTTTTT.

The chain recombines TRBV5-1 with TRBJ2-5; 14 bases match TRBD2. CDR3 length: 15 amino acids. Losses at the gene ends were 4 bases for V and 5 bases for J; bases not matched to a gene: 4. Germline values: CDR1 SGHRS, CDR2 YFSETQ. CDR3 loop: CASSQGLAGDETQYF. The DNA of the CDR3 is TGCGCCAGCAGCCAGGGACTAGCGGGAGATGAGACCCAGTACTTC.

The V and J genes are TRBV29-1 and TRBJ1-1; D is perhaps TRBD1 (6 bases). The CDR3 contains 15 residues. The germline CDR1 and CDR2 sequences are SQVTM and ANQGSEA. V lost 5 bases, J lost 1 base, and 17 bases lay in between. CDR3 bases: TGCAGCGTTAAGGGGGGTTCCCTCCCGAACACTGAAGCTTTCTTT. The encoded protein is CSVKGGSLPNTEAFF. Drawing the rest from reference TRBV29-1 and TRBJ1-1, the complete variable domain is SAVISQKPSRDICQRGTSLTIQCQVDSQVTMMFWYRQQPGQSLTLIATANQGSEATYESGFVIDKFPISRPNLTFSTLTVSNMSPEDSSIYLCSVKGGSLPNTEAFFGQGTRLTVV.

The V and J genes are TRBV18 and TRBJ2-5; a possible D gene is TRBD2 (5 bases). Germline CDR1 reads KGHSH; CDR2 reads LQKENI. The ends were cut back, 2 bases at V and 11 bases at J, with 18 bases in the middle. The CDR3 is made up of 14 amino acids. The CDR3 here is CASSPGYLRGEQYF. As DNA, the CDR3 is TGTGCCAGCTCACCAGGTTATCTACGGGGAGAGCAGTACTTC.

The rearrangement uses TRBV25-1 and TRBJ1-6; D is uncertain. This CDR3 spans 13 amino acids. Germline V gene lookup returns CDR1 MGHDK and CDR2 SYGVNS. With 8 bases removed from V and 9 bases from J, the gap between germline ends came to 14 bases. CDR3 sequence reads: CASLGEGSSPLHF. The CDR3 DNA reads TGTGCCAGCCTTGGGGAGGGAAGTTCACCCCTCCACTTT.

As DNA, the CDR3 is TGTGCCAGCAGTATCTACAGGTACAATGAGCAGTTCTTC. Protein: CASSIYRYNEQFF. The gene calls are TRBV12-3 or TRBV12-4 and TRBJ2-1, with D tentatively TRBD1 (5 bases). V lost 5 bases and J lost 4, with 9 bases in between. The CDR3 is made up of 13 amino acids.

The rearrangement links TRBV5-1 to TRBJ2-5; 8 bases match TRBD1. CDR1 and CDR2 (germline): SGHRS, YFSETQ. CDR3 length equals 14 residues. V lost 0 bases, J lost 5 bases, and 3 bases stayed unmatched. CDR3 sequence reads: CASSLVWTGETQYF. The CDR3 nucleotides read TGCGCCAGCAGCTTGGTCTGGACAGGGGAGACCCAGTACTTC.

The chain combines TRBV27 with TRBJ1-2, with 9 bases that match TRBD1. This CDR3 spans 17 amino acids. Germline V gene data show CDR1 as MNHEY and CDR2 as SMNVEV (reference sequence). Trimming cost V 6 bases and J 7 bases; bases outside gene matches: 18. The chain's CDR3 is CASREFGQGRIVGGYTF. The CDR3 DNA follows: TGTGCCAGCAGGGAGTTCGGACAGGGGCGTATTGTTGGTGGCTACACCTTC.